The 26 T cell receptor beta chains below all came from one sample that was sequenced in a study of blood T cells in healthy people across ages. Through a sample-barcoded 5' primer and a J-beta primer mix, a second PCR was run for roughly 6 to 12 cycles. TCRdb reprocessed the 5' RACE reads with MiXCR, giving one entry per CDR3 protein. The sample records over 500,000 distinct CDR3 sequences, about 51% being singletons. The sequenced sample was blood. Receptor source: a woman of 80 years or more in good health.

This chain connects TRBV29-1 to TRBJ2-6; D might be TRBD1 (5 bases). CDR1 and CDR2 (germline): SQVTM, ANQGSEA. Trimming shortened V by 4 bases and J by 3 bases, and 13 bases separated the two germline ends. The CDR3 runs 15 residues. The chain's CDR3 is CSVAQAGGGANVLTF. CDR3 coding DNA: TGCAGCGTTGCACAGGCTGGCGGTGGGGCCAACGTCCTGACTTTC.

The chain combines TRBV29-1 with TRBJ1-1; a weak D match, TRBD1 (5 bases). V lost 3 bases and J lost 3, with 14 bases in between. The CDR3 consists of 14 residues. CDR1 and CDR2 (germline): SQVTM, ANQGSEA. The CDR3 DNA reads TGCAGCGTTGACCCCTCAGGGTTCGACACTGAAGCTTTCTTT. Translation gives CSVDPSGFDTEAFF.

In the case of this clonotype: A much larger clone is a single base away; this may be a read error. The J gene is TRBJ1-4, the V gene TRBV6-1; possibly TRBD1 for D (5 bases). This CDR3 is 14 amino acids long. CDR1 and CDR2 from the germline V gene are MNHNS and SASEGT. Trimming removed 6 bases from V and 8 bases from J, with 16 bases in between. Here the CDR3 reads CASRGPFLREKLFF. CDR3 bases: TGTGCCAGCAGGGGGCCCTTTCTAAGGGAAAAACTGTTTTTT.

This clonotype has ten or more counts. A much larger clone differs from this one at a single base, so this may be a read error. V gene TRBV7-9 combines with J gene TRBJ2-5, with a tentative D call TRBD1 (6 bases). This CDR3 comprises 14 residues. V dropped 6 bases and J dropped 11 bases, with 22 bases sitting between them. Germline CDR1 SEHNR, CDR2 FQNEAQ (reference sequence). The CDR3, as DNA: TGTGCCAGCAGTCCGTCCCAGGGGTGGGATGAGCAGTACTTC. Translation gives CASSPSQGWDEQYF.

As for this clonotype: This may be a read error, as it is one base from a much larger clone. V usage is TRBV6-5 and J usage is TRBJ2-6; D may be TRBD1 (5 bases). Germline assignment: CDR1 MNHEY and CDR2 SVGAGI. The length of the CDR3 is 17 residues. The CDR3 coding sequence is TGTGCCAGCGGTTACTCCCCCTCAGGGCTTGGGGCCAACGTCCTGACTTTC. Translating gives CASGYSPSGLGANVLTF.

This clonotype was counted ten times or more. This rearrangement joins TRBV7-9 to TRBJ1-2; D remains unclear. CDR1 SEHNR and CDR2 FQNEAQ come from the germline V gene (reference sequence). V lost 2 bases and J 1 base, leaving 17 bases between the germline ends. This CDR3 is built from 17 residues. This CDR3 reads CASSLRHGATLNYGYTF. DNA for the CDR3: TGTGCCAGCAGCTTACGGCATGGCGCCACCCTTAACTATGGCTACACCTTC.

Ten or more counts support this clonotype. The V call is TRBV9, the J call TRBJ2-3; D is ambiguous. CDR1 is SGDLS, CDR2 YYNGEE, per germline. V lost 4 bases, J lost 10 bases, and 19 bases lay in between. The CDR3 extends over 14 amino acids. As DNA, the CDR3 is TGTGCCAGCAGCCCATGGGCCCTCCCAAGGGCGCAGTATTTT. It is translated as CASSPWALPRAQYF.

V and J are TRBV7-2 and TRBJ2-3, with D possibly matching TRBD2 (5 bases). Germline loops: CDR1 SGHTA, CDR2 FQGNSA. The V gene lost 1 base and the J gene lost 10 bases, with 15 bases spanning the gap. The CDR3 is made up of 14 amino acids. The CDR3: CASSLEGGSFAQYF. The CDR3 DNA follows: TGTGCCAGCAGCTTAGAGGGTGGGAGTTTCGCGCAGTATTTT.

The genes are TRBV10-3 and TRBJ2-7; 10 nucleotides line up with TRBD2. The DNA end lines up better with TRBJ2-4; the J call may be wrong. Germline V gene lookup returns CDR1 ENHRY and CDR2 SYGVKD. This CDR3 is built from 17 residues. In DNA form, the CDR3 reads TGTGCCATCAGTGAGCCGATTACTAGCGGGGAGAAAAACATTCAGTACTTC. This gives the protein CAISEPITSGEKNIQYF.

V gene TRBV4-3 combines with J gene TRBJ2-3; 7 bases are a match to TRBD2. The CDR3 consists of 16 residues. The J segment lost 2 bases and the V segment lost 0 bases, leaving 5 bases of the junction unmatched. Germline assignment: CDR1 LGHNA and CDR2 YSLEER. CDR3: CASSQDTGGYTDTQYF. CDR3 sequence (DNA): TGCGCCAGCAGCCAAGATACCGGGGGGTACACAGATACGCAGTATTTT.

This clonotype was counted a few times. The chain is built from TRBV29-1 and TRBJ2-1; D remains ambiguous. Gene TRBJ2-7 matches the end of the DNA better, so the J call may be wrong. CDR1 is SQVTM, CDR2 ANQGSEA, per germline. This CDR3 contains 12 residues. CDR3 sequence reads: CGTTRSYNEQYF. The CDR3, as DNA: TGCGGTACTACCCGATCCTACAATGAGCAGTACTTC.

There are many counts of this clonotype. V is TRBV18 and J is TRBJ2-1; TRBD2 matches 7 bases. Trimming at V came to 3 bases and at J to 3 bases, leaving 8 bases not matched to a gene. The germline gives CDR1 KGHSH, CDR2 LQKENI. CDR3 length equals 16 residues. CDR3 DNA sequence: TGTGCCAGCTCACCTGATGAGCGGGACGTCTACAATGAGCAGTTCTTC. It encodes CASSPDERDVYNEQFF.

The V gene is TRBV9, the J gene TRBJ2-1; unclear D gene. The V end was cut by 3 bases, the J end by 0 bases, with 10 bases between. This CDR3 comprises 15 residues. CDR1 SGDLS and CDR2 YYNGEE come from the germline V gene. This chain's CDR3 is CASSGRTDSYNEQFF. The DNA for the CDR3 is TGTGCCAGCAGCGGACGGACGGACTCCTACAATGAGCAGTTCTTC.

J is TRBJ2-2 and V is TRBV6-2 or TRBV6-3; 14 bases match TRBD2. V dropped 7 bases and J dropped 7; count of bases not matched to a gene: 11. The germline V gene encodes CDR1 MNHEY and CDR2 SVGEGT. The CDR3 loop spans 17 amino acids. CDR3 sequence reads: CASTGTSGGLRVGELFF. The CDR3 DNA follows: TGTGCCAGCACCGGGACTAGCGGGGGCCTAAGAGTCGGGGAGCTGTTTTTT.

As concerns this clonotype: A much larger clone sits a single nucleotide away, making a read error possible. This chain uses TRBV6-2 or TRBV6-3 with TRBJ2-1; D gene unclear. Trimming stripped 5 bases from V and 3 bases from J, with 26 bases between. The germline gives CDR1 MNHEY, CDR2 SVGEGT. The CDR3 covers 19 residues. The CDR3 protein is CASSPPTLIRGRNYNEQFF. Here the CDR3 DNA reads TGTGCCAGCAGTCCACCAACTTTAATACGTGGCAGAAACTACAATGAGCAGTTCTTC.

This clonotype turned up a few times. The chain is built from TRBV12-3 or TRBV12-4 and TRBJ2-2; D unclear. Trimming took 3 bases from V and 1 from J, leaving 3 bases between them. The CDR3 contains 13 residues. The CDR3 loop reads CASSFRNTGELFF. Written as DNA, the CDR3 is TGTGCCAGCAGTTTCAGGAACACCGGGGAGCTGTTTTTT.

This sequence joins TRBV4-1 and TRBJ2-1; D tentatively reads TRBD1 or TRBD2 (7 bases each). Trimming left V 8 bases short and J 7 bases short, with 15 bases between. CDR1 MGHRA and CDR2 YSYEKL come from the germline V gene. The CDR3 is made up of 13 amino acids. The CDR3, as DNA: TGCGCCAGCGGGCAGGGGGGGTGGAATGAGCAGTTCTTC. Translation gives CASGQGGWNEQFF.

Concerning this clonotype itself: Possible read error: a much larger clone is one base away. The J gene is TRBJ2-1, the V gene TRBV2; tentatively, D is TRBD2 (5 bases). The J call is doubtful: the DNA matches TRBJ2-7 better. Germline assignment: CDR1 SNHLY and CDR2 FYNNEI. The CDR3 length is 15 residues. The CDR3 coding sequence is TGTGCCAGCAGTGACCGACTAACAGCCTACAATGAGCAGTACTTC. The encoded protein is CASSDRLTAYNEQYF.

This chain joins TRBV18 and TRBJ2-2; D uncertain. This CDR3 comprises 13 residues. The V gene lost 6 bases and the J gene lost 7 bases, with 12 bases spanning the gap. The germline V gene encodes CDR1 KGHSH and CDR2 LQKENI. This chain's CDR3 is CASSLSADGELFF. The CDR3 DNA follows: TGTGCCAGCTCGCTCTCGGCGGACGGGGAGCTGTTTTTT.

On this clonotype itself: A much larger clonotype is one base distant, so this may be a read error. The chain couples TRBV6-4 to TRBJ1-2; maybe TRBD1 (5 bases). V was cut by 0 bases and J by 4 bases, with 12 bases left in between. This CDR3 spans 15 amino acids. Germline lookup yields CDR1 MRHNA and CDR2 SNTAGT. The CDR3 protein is CASSDSTQGRYGYTF. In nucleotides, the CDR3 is TGTGCCAGCAGTGACTCGACGCAGGGCCGCTATGGCTACACCTTC.

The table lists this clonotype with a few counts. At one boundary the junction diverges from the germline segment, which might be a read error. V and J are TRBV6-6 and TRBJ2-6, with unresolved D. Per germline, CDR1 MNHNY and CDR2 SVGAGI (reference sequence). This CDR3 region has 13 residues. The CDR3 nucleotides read TGTGCCAGCAGATACTCTGGGGCCAACGTCCTGACTTTC. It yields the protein CASRYSGANVLTF.

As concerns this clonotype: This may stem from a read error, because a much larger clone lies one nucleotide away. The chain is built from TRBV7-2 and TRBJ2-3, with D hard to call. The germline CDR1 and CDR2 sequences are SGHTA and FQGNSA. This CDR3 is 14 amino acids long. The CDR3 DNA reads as TGTGCCAGCAGCTTAGTCGGCTACACAGAGACGCAGTATTTT. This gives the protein CASSLVGYTETQYF.

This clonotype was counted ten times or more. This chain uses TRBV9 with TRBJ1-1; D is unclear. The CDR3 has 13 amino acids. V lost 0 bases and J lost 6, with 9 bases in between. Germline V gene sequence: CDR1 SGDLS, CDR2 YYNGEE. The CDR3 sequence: CASSVGDEAEAFF. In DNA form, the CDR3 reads TGTGCCAGCAGCGTAGGTGATGAAGCTGAAGCTTTCTTT.

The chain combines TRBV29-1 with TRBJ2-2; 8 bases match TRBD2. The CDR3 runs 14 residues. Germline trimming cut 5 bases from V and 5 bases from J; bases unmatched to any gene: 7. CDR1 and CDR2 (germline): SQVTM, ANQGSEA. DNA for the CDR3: TGCAGCGTTTCGAGACTAGCGTCGACCGGGGAGCTGTTTTTT. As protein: CSVSRLASTGELFF.

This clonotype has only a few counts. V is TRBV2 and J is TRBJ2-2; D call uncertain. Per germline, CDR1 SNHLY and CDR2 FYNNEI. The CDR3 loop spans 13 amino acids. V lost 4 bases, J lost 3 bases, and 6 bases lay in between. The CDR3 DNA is TGTGCCAGCAGTGGTGTCTACACCGGGGAGCTGTTTTTT. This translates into CASSGVYTGELFF.

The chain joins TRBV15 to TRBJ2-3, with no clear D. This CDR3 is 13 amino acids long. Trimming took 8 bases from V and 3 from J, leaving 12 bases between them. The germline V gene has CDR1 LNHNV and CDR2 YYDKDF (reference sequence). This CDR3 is CATGKGNTDTQYF. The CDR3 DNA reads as TGTGCCACCGGGAAAGGGAATACAGATACGCAGTATTTT.